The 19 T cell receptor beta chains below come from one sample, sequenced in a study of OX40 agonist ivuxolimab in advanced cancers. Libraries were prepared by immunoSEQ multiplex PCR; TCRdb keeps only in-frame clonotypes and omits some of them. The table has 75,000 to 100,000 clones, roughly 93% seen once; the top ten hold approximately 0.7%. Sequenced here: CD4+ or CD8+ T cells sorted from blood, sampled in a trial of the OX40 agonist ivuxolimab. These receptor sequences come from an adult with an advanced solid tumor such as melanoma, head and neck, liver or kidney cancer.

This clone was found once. CDR3 coding DNA: TGTGCCAGCAGCGTAGGGACTAGCGGGAGGGTCGGGGAGACCCAGTACTTC. Translating gives CASSVGTSGRVGETQYF. The V gene is TRBV5-4, the J gene TRBJ2-5; 16 nucleotides align to TRBD2. Germline lookup yields CDR1 SGHNT and CDR2 YYREEE (reference sequence). The length of the CDR3 is 17 residues. Trimming removed 4 bases from V and 5 bases from J; junction bases left unmatched: 8.

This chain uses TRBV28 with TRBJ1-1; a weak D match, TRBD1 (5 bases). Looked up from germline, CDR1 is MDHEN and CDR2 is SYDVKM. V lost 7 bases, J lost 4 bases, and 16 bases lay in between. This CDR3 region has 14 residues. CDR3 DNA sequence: TGTGCCAGCACCTACCGGGGGAAGCCCACTGAAGCTTTCTTT. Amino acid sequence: CASTYRGKPTEAFF.

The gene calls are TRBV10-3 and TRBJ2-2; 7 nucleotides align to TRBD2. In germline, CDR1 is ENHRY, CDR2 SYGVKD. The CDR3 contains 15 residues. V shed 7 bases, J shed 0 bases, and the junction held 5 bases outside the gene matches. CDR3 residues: CAINPGLTNTGELFF. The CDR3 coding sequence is TGTGCCATCAACCCGGGACTAACGAACACCGGGGAGCTGTTTTTT.

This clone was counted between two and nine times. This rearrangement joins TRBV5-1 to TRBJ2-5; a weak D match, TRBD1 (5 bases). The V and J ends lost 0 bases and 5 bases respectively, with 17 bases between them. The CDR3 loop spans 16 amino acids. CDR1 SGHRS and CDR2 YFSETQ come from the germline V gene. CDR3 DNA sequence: TGCGCCAGCAGCTTGGATTTTCAGGGTGGAAGGGAGACCCAGTACTTC. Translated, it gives CASSLDFQGGRETQYF.

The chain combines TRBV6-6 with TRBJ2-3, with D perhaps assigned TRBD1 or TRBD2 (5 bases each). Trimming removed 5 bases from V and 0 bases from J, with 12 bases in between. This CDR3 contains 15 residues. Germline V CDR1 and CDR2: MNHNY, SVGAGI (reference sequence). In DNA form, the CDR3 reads TGTGCCAGCAGTCGGGACGGTGCTAGCACAGATACGCAGTATTTT. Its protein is CASSRDGASTDTQYF.

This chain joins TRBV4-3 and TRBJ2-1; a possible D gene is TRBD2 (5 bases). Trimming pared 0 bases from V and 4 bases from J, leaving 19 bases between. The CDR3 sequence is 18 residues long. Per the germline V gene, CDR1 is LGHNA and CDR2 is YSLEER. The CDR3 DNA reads TGCGCCAGCAGCCAAGATGCGCGGGCCAGGTTACTATACAATGAGCAGTTCTTC. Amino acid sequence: CASSQDARARLLYNEQFF.

The CDR3 spells CASSLAATGYAFF. DNA for the CDR3: TGTGCCAGCAGCTTAGCGGCTACAGGGTACGCTTTCTTT. The chain has TRBV7-2 and TRBJ1-1, with TRBD1 as a possible D gene (6 bases). Per the germline V gene, CDR1 is SGHTA and CDR2 is FQGNSA. The germline V and J ends were trimmed by 0 bases and 11 bases, with 13 bases remaining between them. The CDR3 consists of 13 residues.

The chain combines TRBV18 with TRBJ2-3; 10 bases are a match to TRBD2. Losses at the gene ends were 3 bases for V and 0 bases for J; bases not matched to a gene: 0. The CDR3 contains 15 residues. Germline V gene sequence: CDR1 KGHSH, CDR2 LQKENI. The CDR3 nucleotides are TGTGCCAGCTCACCGACTAGCGGGAGCACAGATACGCAGTATTTT. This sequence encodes CASSPTSGSTDTQYF.

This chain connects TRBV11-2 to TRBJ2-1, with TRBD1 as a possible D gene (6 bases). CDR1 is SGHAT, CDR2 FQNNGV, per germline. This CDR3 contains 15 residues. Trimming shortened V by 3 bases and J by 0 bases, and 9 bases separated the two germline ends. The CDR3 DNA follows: TGTGCCAGCAGCTTGAGGGGGAGCTCCTACAATGAGCAGTTCTTC. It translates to CASSLRGSSYNEQFF.

CDR3 residues: CAITQYTSGSSYEQYF. In DNA form, the CDR3 reads TGTGCCATCACCCAATATACTAGCGGTAGCTCCTACGAGCAGTACTTC. The chain links TRBV10-3 to TRBJ2-7; 8 bases match TRBD2. Germline V gives CDR1 ENHRY, CDR2 SYGVKD. The V and J ends lost 7 bases and 0 bases, in that order; junction bases with no gene match: 11. CDR3 length: 16 residues.

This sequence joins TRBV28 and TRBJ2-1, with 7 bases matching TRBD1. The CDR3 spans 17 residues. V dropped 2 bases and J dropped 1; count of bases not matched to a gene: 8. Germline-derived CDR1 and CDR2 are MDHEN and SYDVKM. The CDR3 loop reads CASSLVPGTESYNEQFF. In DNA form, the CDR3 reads TGTGCCAGCAGTTTAGTCCCTGGGACAGAGTCCTACAATGAGCAGTTCTTC.

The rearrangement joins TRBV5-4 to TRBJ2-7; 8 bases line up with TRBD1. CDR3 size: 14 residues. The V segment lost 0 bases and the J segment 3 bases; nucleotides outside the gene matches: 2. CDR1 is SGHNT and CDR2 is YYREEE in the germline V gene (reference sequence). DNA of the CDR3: TGTGCCAGCAGCTTGGGCAGGGGGCTCTACGAGCAGTACTTC. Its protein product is CASSLGRGLYEQYF.

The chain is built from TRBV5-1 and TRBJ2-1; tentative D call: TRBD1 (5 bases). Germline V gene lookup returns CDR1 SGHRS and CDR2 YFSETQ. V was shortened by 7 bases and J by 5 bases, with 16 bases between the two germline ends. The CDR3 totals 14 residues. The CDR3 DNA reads TGCGCCAGCTCGGACATCCAAGGGGACAATGAGCAGTTCTTC. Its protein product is CASSDIQGDNEQFF.

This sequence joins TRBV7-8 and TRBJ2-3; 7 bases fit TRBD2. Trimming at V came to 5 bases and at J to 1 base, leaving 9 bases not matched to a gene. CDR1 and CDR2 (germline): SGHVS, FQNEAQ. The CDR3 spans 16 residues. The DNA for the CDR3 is TGTGCCAGCAGCCCACGGGCTGGGGGGGGCACAGATACGCAGTATTTT. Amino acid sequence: CASSPRAGGGTDTQYF. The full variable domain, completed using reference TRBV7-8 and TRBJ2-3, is GAGVSQSPRYKVAKRGQDVALRCDPISGHVSLFWYQQALGQGPEFLTYFQNEAQLDKSGLPSDRFFAERPEGSVSTLKIQRTQQEDSAVYLCASSPRAGGGTDTQYFGPGTRLTVL.

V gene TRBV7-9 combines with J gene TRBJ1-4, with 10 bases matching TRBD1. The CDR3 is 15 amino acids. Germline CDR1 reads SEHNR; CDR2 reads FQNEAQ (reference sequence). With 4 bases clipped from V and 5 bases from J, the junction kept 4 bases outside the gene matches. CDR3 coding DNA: TGTGCCAGCAGCTCAGCGGGACAGGGGAATGAAAAACTGTTTTTT. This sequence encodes CASSSAGQGNEKLFF.

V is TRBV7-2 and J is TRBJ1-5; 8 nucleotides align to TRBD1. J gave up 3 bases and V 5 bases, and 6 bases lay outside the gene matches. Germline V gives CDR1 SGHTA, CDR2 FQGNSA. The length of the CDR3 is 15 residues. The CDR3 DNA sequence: TGTGCCAGCAGCCTTAGGACAGGGCCCAATCAGCCCCAGCATTTT. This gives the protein CASSLRTGPNQPQHF.

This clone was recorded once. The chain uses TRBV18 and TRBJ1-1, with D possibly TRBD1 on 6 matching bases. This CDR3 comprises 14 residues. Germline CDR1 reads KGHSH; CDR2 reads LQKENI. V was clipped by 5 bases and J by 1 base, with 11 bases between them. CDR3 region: CASSKGGANTEAFF. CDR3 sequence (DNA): TGTGCCAGCTCAAAGGGGGGAGCGAACACTGAAGCTTTCTTT.

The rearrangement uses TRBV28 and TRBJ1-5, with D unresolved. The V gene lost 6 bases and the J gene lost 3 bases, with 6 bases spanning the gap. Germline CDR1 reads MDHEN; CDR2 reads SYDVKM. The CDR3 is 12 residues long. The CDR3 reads CASSPINQPQHF. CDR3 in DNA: TGTGCCAGCAGCCCAATCAATCAGCCCCAGCATTTT. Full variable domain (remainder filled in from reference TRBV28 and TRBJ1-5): DVKVTQSSRYLVKRTGEKVFLECVQDMDHENMFWYRQDPGLGLRLIYFSYDVKMKEKGDIPEGYSVSREKKERFSLILESASTNQTSMYLCASSPINQPQHFGDGTRLSIL.

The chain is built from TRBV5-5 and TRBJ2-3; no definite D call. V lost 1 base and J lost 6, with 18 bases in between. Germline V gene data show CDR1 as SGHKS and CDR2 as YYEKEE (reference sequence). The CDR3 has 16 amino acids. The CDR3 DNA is TGTGCCAGCAGCTTGTGGTCCCGGGCCGACCCTGATACGCAGTATTTT. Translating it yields CASSLWSRADPDTQYF.